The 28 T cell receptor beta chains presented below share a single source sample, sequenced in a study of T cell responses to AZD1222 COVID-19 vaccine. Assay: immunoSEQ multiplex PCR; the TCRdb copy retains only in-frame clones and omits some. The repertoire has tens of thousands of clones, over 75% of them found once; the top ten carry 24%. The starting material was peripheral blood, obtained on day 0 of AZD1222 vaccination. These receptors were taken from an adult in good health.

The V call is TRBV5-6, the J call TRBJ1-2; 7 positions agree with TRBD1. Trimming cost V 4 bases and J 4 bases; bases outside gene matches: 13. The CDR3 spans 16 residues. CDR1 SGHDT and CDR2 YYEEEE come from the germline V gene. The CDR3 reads CASSPGDSRNSYGYTF. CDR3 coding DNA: TGTGCCAGCAGCCCCGGGGACAGCCGTAACAGCTATGGCTACACCTTC. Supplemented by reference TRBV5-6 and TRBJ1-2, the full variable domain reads DAGVTQSPTHLIKTRGQQVTLRCSPKSGHDTVSWYQQALGQGPQFIFQYYEEEERQRGNFPDRFSGHQFPNYSSELNVNALLLGDSALYLCASSPGDSRNSYGYTFGSGTRLTVV.

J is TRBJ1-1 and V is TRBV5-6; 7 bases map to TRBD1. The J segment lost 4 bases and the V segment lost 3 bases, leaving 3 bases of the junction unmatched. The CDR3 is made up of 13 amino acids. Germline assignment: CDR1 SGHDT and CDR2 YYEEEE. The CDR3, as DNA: TGTGCCAGCAGCTCCACAGGGGTCACTGAAGCTTTCTTT. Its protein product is CASSSTGVTEAFF.

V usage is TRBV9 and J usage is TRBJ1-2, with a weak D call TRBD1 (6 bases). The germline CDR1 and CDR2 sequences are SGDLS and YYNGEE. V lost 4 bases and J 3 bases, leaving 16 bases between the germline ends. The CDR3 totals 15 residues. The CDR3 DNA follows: TGTGCCAGCAGCCCCCGTGTAGGGGGGGACTATGGCTACACCTTC. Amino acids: CASSPRVGGDYGYTF. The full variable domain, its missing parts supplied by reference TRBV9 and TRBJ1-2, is DSGVTQTPKHLITATGQRVTLRCSPRSGDLSVYWYQQSLDQGLQFLIQYYNGEERAKGNILERFSAQQFPDLHSELNLSSLELGDSALYFCASSPRVGGDYGYTFGSGTRLTVV.

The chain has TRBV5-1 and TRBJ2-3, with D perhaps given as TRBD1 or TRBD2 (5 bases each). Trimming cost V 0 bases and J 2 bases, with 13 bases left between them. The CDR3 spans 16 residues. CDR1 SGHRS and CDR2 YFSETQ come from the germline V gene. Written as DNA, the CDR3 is TGCGCCAGCAGCTTGGGGGTCGGGGCCCACACAGATACGCAGTATTTT. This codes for CASSLGVGAHTDTQYF.

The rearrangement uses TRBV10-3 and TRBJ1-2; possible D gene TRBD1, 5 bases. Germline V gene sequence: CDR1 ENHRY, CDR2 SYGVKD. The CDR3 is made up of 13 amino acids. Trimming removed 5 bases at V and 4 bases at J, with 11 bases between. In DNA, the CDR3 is TGTGCCATCAGTTTGGACACCAGCTATGGCTACACCTTC. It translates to CAISLDTSYGYTF.

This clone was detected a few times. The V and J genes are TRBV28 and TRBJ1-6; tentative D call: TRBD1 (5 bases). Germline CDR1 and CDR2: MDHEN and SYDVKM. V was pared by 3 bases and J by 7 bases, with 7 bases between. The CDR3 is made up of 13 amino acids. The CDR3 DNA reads TGTGCCAGCAGTTTGGGGGTGAATTCACCCCTCCACTTT. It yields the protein CASSLGVNSPLHF.

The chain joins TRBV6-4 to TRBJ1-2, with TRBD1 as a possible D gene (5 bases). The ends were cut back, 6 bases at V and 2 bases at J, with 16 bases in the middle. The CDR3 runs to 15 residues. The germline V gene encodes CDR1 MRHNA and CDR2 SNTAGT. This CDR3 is CASREIDGANYGYTF. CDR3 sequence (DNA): TGTGCCAGCAGGGAAATAGACGGGGCCAACTATGGCTACACCTTC.

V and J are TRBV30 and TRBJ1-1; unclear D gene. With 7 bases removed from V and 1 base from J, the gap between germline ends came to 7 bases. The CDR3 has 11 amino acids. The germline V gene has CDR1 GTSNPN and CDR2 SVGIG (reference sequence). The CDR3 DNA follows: TGTGCCTTTCGCGGGAACACTGAAGCTTTCTTT. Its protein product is CAFRGNTEAFF.

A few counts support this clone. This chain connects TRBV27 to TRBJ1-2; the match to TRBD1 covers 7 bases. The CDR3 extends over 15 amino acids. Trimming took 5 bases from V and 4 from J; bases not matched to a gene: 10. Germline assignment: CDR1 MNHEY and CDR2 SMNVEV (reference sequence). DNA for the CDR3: TGTGCCAGCAGTCCCACACAGGGGATAGGCTATGGCTACACCTTC. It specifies CASSPTQGIGYGYTF.

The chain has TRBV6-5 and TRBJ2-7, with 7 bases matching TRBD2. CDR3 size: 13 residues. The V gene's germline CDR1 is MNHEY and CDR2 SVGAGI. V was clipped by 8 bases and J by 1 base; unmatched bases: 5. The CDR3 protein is CASAFGGSYEQYF. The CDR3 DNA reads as TGTGCCAGCGCCTTCGGGGGGTCCTACGAGCAGTACTTC.

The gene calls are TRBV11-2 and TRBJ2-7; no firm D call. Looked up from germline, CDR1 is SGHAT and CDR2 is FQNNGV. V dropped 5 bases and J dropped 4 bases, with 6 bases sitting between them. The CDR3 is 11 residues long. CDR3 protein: CASSPGYEQYF. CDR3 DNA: TGTGCCAGCAGCCCAGGTTACGAGCAGTACTTC.

Here the CDR3 reads CAISEPNTEAFF. The CDR3, as DNA: TGTGCCATCTCGGAGCCAAACACTGAAGCTTTCTTT. This chain links TRBV10-3 with TRBJ1-1; D remains ambiguous. This CDR3 contains 12 residues. CDR1 is ENHRY and CDR2 is SYGVKD in the germline V gene. V lost 8 bases to trimming and J lost 2 bases, with 9 bases between them.

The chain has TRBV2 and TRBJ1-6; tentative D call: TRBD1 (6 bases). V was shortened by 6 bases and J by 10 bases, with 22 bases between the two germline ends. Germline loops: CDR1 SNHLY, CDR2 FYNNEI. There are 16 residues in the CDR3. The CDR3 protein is CASRGAGGAVGSPLHF. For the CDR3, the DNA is TGTGCCAGCAGGGGGGCCGGTGGGGCTGTGGGATCACCCCTCCACTTT. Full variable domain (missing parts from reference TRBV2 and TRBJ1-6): EPEVTQTPSHQVTQMGQEVILRCVPISNHLYFYWYRQILGQKVEFLVSFYNNEISEKSEIFDDQFSVERPDGSNFTLKIRSTKLEDSAMYFCASRGAGGAVGSPLHFGNGTRLTVT.

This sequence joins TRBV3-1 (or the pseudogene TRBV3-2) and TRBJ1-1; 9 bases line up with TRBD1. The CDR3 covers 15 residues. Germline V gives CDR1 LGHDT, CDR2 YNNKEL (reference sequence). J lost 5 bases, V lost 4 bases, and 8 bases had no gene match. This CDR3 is CASSPLNRGQTEAFF. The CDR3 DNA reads TGTGCCAGCAGCCCCTTAAACAGGGGGCAAACTGAAGCTTTCTTT.

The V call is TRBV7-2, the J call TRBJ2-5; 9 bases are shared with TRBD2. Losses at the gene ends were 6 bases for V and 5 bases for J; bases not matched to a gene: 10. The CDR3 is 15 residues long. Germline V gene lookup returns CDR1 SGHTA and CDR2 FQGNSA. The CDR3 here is CASSLSGGRGETQYF. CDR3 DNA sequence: TGTGCCAGCAGTCTTAGCGGGGGCCGGGGGGAGACCCAGTACTTC.

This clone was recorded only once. CDR3 region: CASRRGLAGETQYF. CDR3 nucleotides: TGCGCCAGCAGAAGAGGACTAGCGGGAGAGACCCAGTACTTC. This rearrangement joins TRBV10-2 to TRBJ2-5; 11 bases map to TRBD2. From germline, CDR1 is WSHSY and CDR2 SAAADI. The J segment lost 4 bases and the V segment lost 6 bases, leaving 4 bases of the junction unmatched. The CDR3 extends over 14 amino acids.

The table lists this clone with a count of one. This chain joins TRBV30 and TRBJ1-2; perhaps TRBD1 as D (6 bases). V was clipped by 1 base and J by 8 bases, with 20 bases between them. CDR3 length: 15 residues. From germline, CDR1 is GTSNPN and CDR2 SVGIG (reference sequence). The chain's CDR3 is CAWSGLRDTQMGYTF. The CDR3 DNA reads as TGTGCCTGGAGTGGCCTAAGGGACACTCAAATGGGCTACACCTTC.

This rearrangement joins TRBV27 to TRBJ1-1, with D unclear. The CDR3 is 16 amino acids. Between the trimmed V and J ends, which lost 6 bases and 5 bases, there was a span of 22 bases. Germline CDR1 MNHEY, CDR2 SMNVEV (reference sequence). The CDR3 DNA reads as TGTGCCAGCAGACCCAAATTGCCGGGGAGAACAACTGAAGCTTTCTTT. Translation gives CASRPKLPGRTTEAFF.

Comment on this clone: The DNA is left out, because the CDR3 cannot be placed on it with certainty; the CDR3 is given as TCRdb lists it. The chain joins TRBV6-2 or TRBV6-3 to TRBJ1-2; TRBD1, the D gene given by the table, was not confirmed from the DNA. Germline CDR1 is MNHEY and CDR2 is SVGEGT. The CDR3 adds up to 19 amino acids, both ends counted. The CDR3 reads CASSSSANRDRMGHYGYTF.

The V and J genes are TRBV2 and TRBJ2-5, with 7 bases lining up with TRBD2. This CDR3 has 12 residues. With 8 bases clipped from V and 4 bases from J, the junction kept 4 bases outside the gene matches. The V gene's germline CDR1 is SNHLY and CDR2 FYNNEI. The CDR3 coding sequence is TGTGCCAGCTATGGGGAGGGAGAGACCCAGTACTTC. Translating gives CASYGEGETQYF.

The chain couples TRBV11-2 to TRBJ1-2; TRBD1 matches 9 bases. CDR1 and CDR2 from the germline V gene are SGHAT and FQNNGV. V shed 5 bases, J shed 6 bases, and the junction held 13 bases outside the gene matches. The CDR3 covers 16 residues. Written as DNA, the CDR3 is TGTGCCAGCAGCGCAATGGACTTAACAGGGGGCGATGGCTACACCTTC. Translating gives CASSAMDLTGGDGYTF.

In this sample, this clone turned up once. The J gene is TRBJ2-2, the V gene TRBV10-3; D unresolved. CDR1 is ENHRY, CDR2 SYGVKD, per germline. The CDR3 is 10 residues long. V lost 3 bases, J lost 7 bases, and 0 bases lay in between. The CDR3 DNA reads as TGTGCCATCAGTGACGGGGAGCTGTTTTTT. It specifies CAISDGELFF.

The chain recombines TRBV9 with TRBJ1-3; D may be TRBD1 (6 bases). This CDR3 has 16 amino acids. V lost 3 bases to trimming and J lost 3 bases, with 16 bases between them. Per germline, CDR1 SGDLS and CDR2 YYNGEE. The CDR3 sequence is CASSARGSDLGNTIYF. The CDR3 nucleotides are TGTGCCAGCAGCGCCAGGGGCAGCGACCTTGGAAACACCATATATTTT.

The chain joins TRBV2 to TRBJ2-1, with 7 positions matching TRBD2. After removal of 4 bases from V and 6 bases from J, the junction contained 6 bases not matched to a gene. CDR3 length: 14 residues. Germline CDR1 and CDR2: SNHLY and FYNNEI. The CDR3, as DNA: TGTGCCAGCAGTGCGGCAGGGAGGGGCAATGAGCAGTTCTTC. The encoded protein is CASSAAGRGNEQFF. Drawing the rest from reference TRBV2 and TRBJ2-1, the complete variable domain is EPEVTQTPSHQVTQMGQEVILRCVPISNHLYFYWYRQILGQKVEFLVSFYNNEISEKSEIFDDQFSVERPDGSNFTLKIRSTKLEDSAMYFCASSAAGRGNEQFFGPGTRLTVL.

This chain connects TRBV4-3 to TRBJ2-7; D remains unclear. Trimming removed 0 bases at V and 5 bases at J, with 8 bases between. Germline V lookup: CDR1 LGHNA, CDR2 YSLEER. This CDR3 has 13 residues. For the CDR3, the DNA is TGCGCCAGCAGCCAAGATCTTCGGGACGAGCAGTACTTC. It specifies CASSQDLRDEQYF.

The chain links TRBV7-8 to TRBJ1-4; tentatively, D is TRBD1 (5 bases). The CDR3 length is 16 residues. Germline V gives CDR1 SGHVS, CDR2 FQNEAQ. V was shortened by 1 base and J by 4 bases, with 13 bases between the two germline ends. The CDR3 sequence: CASSLVRAGFNEKLFF. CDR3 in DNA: TGTGCCAGCAGCTTAGTTAGGGCAGGGTTTAATGAAAAACTGTTTTTT. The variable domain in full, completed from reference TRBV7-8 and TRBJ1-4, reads GAGVSQSPRYKVAKRGQDVALRCDPISGHVSLFWYQQALGQGPEFLTYFQNEAQLDKSGLPSDRFFAERPEGSVSTLKIQRTQQEDSAVYLCASSLVRAGFNEKLFFGSGTQLSVL.

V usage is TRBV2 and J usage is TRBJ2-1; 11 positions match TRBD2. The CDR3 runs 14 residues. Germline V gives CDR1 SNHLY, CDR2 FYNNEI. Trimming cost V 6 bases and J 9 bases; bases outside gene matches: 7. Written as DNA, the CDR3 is TGTGCCAGCAGGCTAGCGGGGGGTTTTTTTGAGCAGTTCTTC. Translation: CASRLAGGFFEQFF.

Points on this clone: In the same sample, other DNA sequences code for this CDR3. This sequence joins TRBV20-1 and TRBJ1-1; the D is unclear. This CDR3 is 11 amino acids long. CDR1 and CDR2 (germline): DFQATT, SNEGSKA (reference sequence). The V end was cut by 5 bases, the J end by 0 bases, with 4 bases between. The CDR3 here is CSAALNTEAFF. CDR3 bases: TGCAGTGCTGCCCTGAACACTGAAGCTTTCTTT.